Listed below are T cell receptor beta chains from one sample, sequenced in a study of prognosis after radiotherapy for stage I lung cancer. MiXCR was run by TCRdb on the multiplex PCR reads, yielding one entry per CDR3 protein. The sample records around 16,000 distinct CDR3 sequences, around 40% being singletons. The source material was PBMCs, sampled before or after stereotactic body radiation therapy (not recorded which). These TCRs come from a donor at least 50 years old with non-small cell lung cancer. CDR3s include the opening cysteine and the closing phenylalanine or tryptophan. The D gene is left open where the match is weak. The listing skips clone size in some rows; elsewhere it reads once, few, many or a size class.

CDR3 length	V gene	J gene	D gene	clone size	CDR3 DNA	CDR3 protein
13	TRBV20-1	TRBJ1-4	NA	many	TGCAGTGCTAGAGGGTCAACTAATGAAAAACTGTTTTTT	CSARGSTNEKLFF
16	TRBV10-3	TRBJ2-2	NA	many	TGTGCCATCAGTGAGTCAGAACCCAGAGGGACCGGGGAGCTGTTTTTT	CAISESEPRGTGELFF
14	TRBV6-5	TRBJ2-7	TRBD2	NA	TGTGCCAGCAGTTACCTTGCGGGAGAGTACGATCATTACTTC	CASSYLAGEYDHYF
15	TRBV12-3/TRBV12-4	TRBJ2-6	TRBD1	medium-sized	TGTGCCAGCAGTGAAACAGGGGCTGGGGCCAACGTCCTGACTTTC	CASSETGAGANVLTF
16	TRBV19	TRBJ2-3	NA	many	TGTGCCAGTAGTCTCTCCTGGGAAGGCCATGCCGATACGCAGTATTTT	CASSLSWEGHADTQYF
13	TRBV2	TRBJ2-5	NA	NA	TGTGCCAGCGCTTACACAACTTGTGAGACCCAGTACTTC	CASAYTTCETQYF
16	TRBV11-2	TRBJ2-5	TRBD1	NA	TGTGCCAGCACCCACACATTGACAGGGGGCTTGGAGACCCAGTACTTC	CASTHTLTGGLETQYF
14	TRBV2	TRBJ1-5	NA	many	TGTGCCAGCTCGGGCACCAGTGATGTTCAGCCCCAGCATTTT	CASSGTSDVQPQHF
16	TRBV24-1	TRBJ2-5	NA	many	TGTGCCACCAGTGATTCGACCGGGACTGGACAAGAGACCCAGTACTTC	CATSDSTGTGQETQYF
15	TRBV28	TRBJ2-7	NA	NA	TGTGCCAGCAGTCCCCATCGGGGCGTGTTCGACGAGCAGTACTTC	CASSPHRGVFDEQYF
11	TRBV11-2	TRBJ2-5	NA	many	TGTGCCAGCAGCCTGGGACCCACCCAGTACTTC	CASSLGPTQYF
14	TRBV5-1	TRBJ2-3	TRBD2	many	TGCGCCAGCAGCTCGACGGGGGGGCCAGATACGCAGTATTTT	CASSSTGGPDTQYF
19	TRBV5-5	TRBJ1-4	TRBD1	many	TGTGCCAGCAGCTTGGCCCGAGCAGGGGGCATCACCACTAATGAAAAACTGTTTTTT	CASSLARAGGITTNEKLFF
14	TRBV6-1	TRBJ1-2	NA	medium-sized	TGTGCCAGCAGAGGAGGTCAGGGGTGGGGTGGCTACACCTTC	CASRGGQGWGGYTF
12	TRBV2	TRBJ2-3	NA	many	TGTGCCAGCACTATACTTGGATATACGCAGTATTTT	CASTILGYTQYF
16	TRBV19	TRBJ2-7	NA	NA	TGTGACAGTAGTAGGGGGTCGACGGATGACTCCTACGAGCAGTACTTC	CDSSRGSTDDSYEQYF
17	TRBV27	TRBJ2-4	NA	many	TGTGCCAGCAGTCCTTCGGACCGGGGGATGGGAGAAAACATTCAGTACTTC	CASSPSDRGMGENIQYF
18	TRBV5-8	TRBJ2-2	NA	NA	TGTGCCAGCACCTTACAAGCCCGTCAGGGCAGGGCGGCCGGGGAGCTGTTTTTT	CASTLQARQGRAAGELFF
14	TRBV28	TRBJ2-7	NA	NA	TGTGCCAGCAGTTTAACAGGGGAGGTTAACGAGCAGTACTTC	CASSLTGEVNEQYF
16	TRBV6-5	TRBJ1-6	NA	NA	TGTGCCAGCAGTTATATAACCGTGGGCCCAGATTCACCCCTCCACTTT	CASSYITVGPDSPLHF
11	TRBV28	TRBJ2-5	NA	NA	TGTGCCAGCATTTCTCAAGAGACCCAGTACTTC	CASISQETQYF
17	TRBV6-2/TRBV6-3	TRBJ1-2	NA	NA	TGTGCCAGCAGTTACTCGATATACAGCACCCAATCCTATGGCTACACCTTC	CASSYSIYSTQSYGYTF
14	TRBV13	TRBJ2-7	TRBD1	NA	TGTGCCAGCAGCACCGGACAGGGATCCTACGAGCAGTACTTC	CASSTGQGSYEQYF
16	TRBV18	TRBJ2-1	TRBD1	many	TGTGCCAGCTCACCAGGAAGGGGGACAGGGGACAATGAGCAGTTCTTC	CASSPGRGTGDNEQFF
15	TRBV6-2/TRBV6-3	TRBJ2-7	TRBD2	NA	TGTGCCAGCATGAAACTAGCGGGATGCACCTACGAGCAGTACTTC	CASMKLAGCTYEQYF
14	TRBV20-1	TRBJ1-1	NA	many	TGCAGTGCTAGAGATAGGCGGGCTGGTACTGAAGCTTTCTTT	CSARDRRAGTEAFF
16	TRBV5-1	TRBJ1-6	TRBD1	NA	TGCGCCAGCAGCTTGGTGGGACAGGGGGTTTTTTCACCCCTCCACTTT	CASSLVGQGVFSPLHF
11	TRBV20-1	TRBJ2-1	TRBD1	many	TGCAGTGCCGACAGGGACAGTGAGCAGTTCTTC	CSADRDSEQFF
15	TRBV6-2/TRBV6-3	TRBJ1-1	TRBD1	many	TGTGCCAGCAGTTACGGGACAGGGCTTAACACTGAAGCTTTCTTT	CASSYGTGLNTEAFF
12	TRBV6-1	TRBJ1-1	NA	many	TGTGCCAGCGGGCTTCCGGACACTGAAGCTTTCTTT	CASGLPDTEAFF
15	TRBV7-2	TRBJ2-5	NA	many	TGTGCCAGCAGCTTAGTAGCGGCCCAAGGGGAGACCCAGTACTTC	CASSLVAAQGETQYF
15	TRBV6-5	TRBJ2-2	NA	NA	TGTGCCAGCAGTTACCGCAGGGCGAACACCGGGGAGCTGTTTTTT	CASSYRRANTGELFF
15	TRBV2	TRBJ2-7	TRBD1	NA	TGTGCCAGCAGCGAGGGACAGGGGGCCTGTAACGAGCAGTACTTC	CASSEGQGACNEQYF
15	TRBV10-2	TRBJ1-5	NA	NA	TGCGCCAGCAGTGAGTCGACATCCTGGGGTCAGCCCCAGCATTTT	CASSESTSWGQPQHF
14	TRBV6-4	TRBJ1-2	NA	many	TGTGCCAGCAGTGACTCTGGGGGGGCCTATGGCTACACCTTC	CASSDSGGAYGYTF
14	TRBV19	TRBJ1-2	NA	many	TGTGCCAGTAGTACTCAACAGGGAAACTATGGCTACACCTTC	CASSTQQGNYGYTF
19	TRBV18	TRBJ2-7	TRBD2	many	TGTGCCAGCTCACTAGGATCTCTCTCCATAGCGGGGGGGCGATACGAGCAGTACTTC	CASSLGSLSIAGGRYEQYF
14	TRBV4-1	TRBJ2-3	NA	many	TGCGCCAGCAGCCAGAAGACTAGCACAGATACGCAGTATTTT	CASSQKTSTDTQYF
13	TRBV5-6	TRBJ1-2	TRBD1	many	TGTGCCAGCAGCTTGGTGACAGGGGATGGCTACACCTTC	CASSLVTGDGYTF
13	TRBV3-1	TRBJ2-7	NA	many	TGTGCCAGCAGCCAAGGCAGATTCTACGAGCAGTACTTC	CASSQGRFYEQYF
14	TRBV6-1	TRBJ2-7	NA	many	TGTGCCAACACTAGCGAGACAGGGTGGTACGAGCAGTACTTC	CANTSETGWYEQYF
13	TRBV4-2	TRBJ2-3	NA	many	TGTGCCAGCAGCCAAGGCCGCACAGATACGCAGTATTTT	CASSQGRTDTQYF
15	TRBV6-5	TRBJ1-2	TRBD1	NA	TGTGCCAGCAGTTACTTGGGACAGATAAACTATGGCTACACCTTC	CASSYLGQINYGYTF
14	TRBV27	TRBJ1-2	TRBD1	medium-sized	TGTGCCAGCAGTGCAAAGGGACAGGGCTATGGCTACACCTTC	CASSAKGQGYGYTF
18	TRBV6-2/TRBV6-3	TRBJ2-7	NA	many	TGTGCCAGTCCCCCGACAGGGGTCTTTGGCGGGGGCCCCTACGAGCAGTACTTC	CASPPTGVFGGGPYEQYF
16	TRBV2	TRBJ1-6	NA	many	TGTGCCAGCAGTGAAAGACAGAGCTCCTATAATTCACCCCTCCACTTT	CASSERQSSYNSPLHF
14	TRBV5-1	TRBJ1-1	NA	NA	TGCGCCAGCAGCTTCGGGGGACTGAACACTGAAGCTTTCTTT	CASSFGGLNTEAFF
13	TRBV6-1	TRBJ2-7	TRBD2	medium-sized	TGTGCCAGCAAACCCGGGGGGGTTTACGAGCAGTACTTC	CASKPGGVYEQYF
13	TRBV7-8	TRBJ1-2	NA	medium-sized	TGTGCCAGCTCACCCAGGGTGAATTATGGCTACACCTTC	CASSPRVNYGYTF
15	TRBV27	TRBJ2-1	TRBD2	medium-sized	TGTGCCAGCTCCTTGGGCGGGAGAAAATTAGATGAGCAGTTCTTC	CASSLGGRKLDEQFF
15	TRBV12-3/TRBV12-4	TRBJ1-4	TRBD1	many	TGTGCCAGCAGTTCCCCGACAGGGAGGAATGAAAAACTGTTTTTT	CASSSPTGRNEKLFF
15	TRBV19	TRBJ1-2	NA	NA	TGTGCCAGTACCCCCCCGGGGGGCAGGAACTATGTCTACACCTTT	CASTPPGGRNYVYTF
16	TRBV5-1	TRBJ2-1	TRBD2	NA	TGCGCCAGCAGCTTGGTGGTAGCGGGAGGTTACAATGAGCAGTTCTTC	CASSLVVAGGYNEQFF
11	TRBV5-4	TRBJ2-3	NA	NA	TGTGCCAGCATCACGACAGATACGCAGTATTTT	CASITTDTQYF
16	TRBV6-1	TRBJ2-4	TRBD2	many	TGTGCCAGCAGTGAAGCGGAGACTAGCGGCAAAAACATTCAGTACTTC	CASSEAETSGKNIQYF
15	TRBV7-3	TRBJ2-3	TRBD2	many	TGTGCCAGCAGCTTAAAAGCGGGAGGATCAGATACGCAGTATTTT	CASSLKAGGSDTQYF
13	TRBV19	TRBJ2-6	NA	once	TGTGCCAGTAGCAAGAGTGGGGCCAACGTACTGACTTTC	CASSKSGANVLTF
15	TRBV27	TRBJ2-7	NA	NA	TGTGCCAGCAGTTTATACGGGGGCCGCCGGTGGGGGCAGTACTTC	CASSLYGGRRWGQYF
14	TRBV6-1	TRBJ1-1	TRBD1	NA	TGTGCCAGCAGCGTGGACAGGGTGAACACTGAAGCTTTCTTT	CASSVDRVNTEAFF